The present T cell receptor beta chain was sequenced within a study of CD8 T cells in Susac syndrome. The RNA input was about 0.45 to 1 ug, and it was reverse transcribed with random hexamers. An immunoSEQ multiplex PCR amplified TCR beta CDR3 over 54 Vbeta and 13 Jbeta. Via MiXCR, TCRdb re-called the immunoSEQ multiplex PCR reads, giving one row per CDR3 protein. Here the sample spans about 190,000 distinct CDR3 sequences, approximately 94% being singletons. The study sequenced TCR beta in blood CD8+ and CD4+ T cells. Controls comprised healthy donors matched for age and sex. Bulk CD8+ and CD4+ cells came from magnetic negative isolation; CD8+ TEMRA by FACS. The receptor's source is a human donor in good health. Sequencing used CD4+ T cells from PBMCs.

The CDR3 DNA sequence: TGTGCCAGCAGTGAAGGAAAACAGGGAACTAATGAAAAACTGTTTTTT. It translates to CASSEGKQGTNEKLFF. The chain couples TRBV25-1 to TRBJ1-4; possible D gene TRBD1, 6 bases. Germline CDR1 is MGHDK and CDR2 is SYGVNS. The CDR3 is 16 amino acids. Trimming pared 2 bases from V and 1 base from J, leaving 11 bases between.